This T cell receptor beta chain derives from a study of T cell responses to AZD1222 COVID-19 vaccine. Notes on the study in general: Among AZD1222 vaccinees, only 5 to 7 were seropositive at baseline. Spike-specific TCRs gained breadth and depth after people received two AZD1222 doses. Nearly half of spike-specific TCRs reportedly target unmutated variant regions.

The CDR3 is made up of 15 amino acids. The germline gives CDR1 SGHDN, CDR2 FVKESK. V lost 6 bases and J 4 bases, leaving 16 bases between the germline ends. Clones were read by immunoSEQ multiplex PCR, and TCRdb kept only the in-frame ones, dropping some. The sample holds roughly 150,000 clones, 90% seen once. Turning to this clone: Antigen: not known.

The source material was peripheral blood, sampled 28 days after the second AZD1222 dose. The sequence was collected from an adult who received the AZD1222 COVID-19 vaccine. V is TRBV14 and J is TRBJ2-1; the D gene is possibly TRBD2 (6 bases). The CDR3 loop is CASRETGGRYNEQFF. The CDR3 DNA is TGTGCCAGCAGGGAAACCGGGGGTCGGTACAATGAGCAGTTCTTC.